The 26 T cell receptor beta chains in this list originate from one sample, sequenced in a study of T-cell memory formation after mild COVID-19. Using its own MiXCR run on the 5' RACE reads, TCRdb lists one record per CDR3 protein. The table includes 150,000 to 200,000 distinct CDR3 sequences, 25% to 40% detected once. The sample consisted of PBMCs or a T cell subset sorted from them (not recorded which). The receptors come from an adult woman who had mild COVID-19 (a few samples of this study predate the infection). Cell type and time point are not known.

The chain joins TRBV20-1 to TRBJ1-4, with TRBD1 matching over 9 bases. Germline CDR1 DFQATT, CDR2 SNEGSKA (reference sequence). J gave up 5 bases and V 5 bases, and 3 bases lay outside the gene matches. CDR3 length equals 13 residues. CDR3: CSAGQGKNEKLFF. DNA of the CDR3: TGCAGTGCTGGACAGGGGAAGAATGAAAAACTGTTTTTT.

This clonotype came up a few times. The V call is TRBV11-2, the J call TRBJ2-5; maybe TRBD1 (5 bases). The CDR3 contains 14 residues. Germline CDR1 and CDR2: SGHAT and FQNNGV. V was clipped by 5 bases and J by 7 bases, with 17 bases between them. CDR3 DNA: TGTGCCAGCAGCCAGGGATTGGAGATGAGGACCCAGTACTTC. Protein: CASSQGLEMRTQYF.

This chain uses TRBV6-5 with TRBJ1-2; D is undetermined. V gave up 10 bases and J gave up 1 base, with 13 bases separating them. The CDR3 covers 13 residues. Germline CDR1 MNHEY, CDR2 SVGAGI. Here the CDR3 DNA reads TGTGCCACCCGAACACCGGGTAACTATGGCTACACCTTC. It specifies CATRTPGNYGYTF.

This rearrangement joins TRBV7-6 to TRBJ2-1; 9 bases are a match to TRBD2. Looked up from germline, CDR1 is SGHVS and CDR2 is FNYEAQ. The CDR3 covers 18 residues. V was pared by 1 base and J by 1 base, with 8 bases of the junction left unmatched. The CDR3 loop is CASSLGASGVSSYNEQFF. CDR3 coding DNA: TGTGCCAGCAGCTTAGGGGCTAGCGGGGTTAGTTCCTACAATGAGCAGTTCTTC.

The J gene is TRBJ2-2, the V gene TRBV4-3; D ambiguous. The CDR3 sequence is 11 residues long. Germline values: CDR1 LGHNA, CDR2 YSLEER. V lost 4 bases, J lost 6 bases, and 3 bases lay in between. The CDR3 nucleotides read TGCGCCAGCAGCCGGGCCGGGGAGCTGTTTTTT. Translation gives CASSRAGELFF.

This chain joins TRBV6-2 or TRBV6-3 and TRBJ2-1; 8 nucleotides line up with TRBD2. V shed 5 bases and J 2 bases; nucleotides not matched to a gene: 5. The germline gives CDR1 MNHEY, CDR2 SVGEGT. This CDR3 is 15 amino acids long. Here the CDR3 reads CASSKTSGTYNEQFF. CDR3 DNA: TGTGCCAGCAGTAAAACTAGCGGAACCTACAATGAGCAGTTCTTC.

This sequence joins TRBV5-1 and TRBJ2-3; D perhaps matches TRBD2 (6 bases). This CDR3 spans 13 amino acids. CDR1 and CDR2 from the germline V gene are SGHRS and YFSETQ. Trimming shortened V by 4 bases and J by 4 bases, and 10 bases separated the two germline ends. CDR3 region: CASSRGSSDTQYF. CDR3 DNA sequence: TGCGCCAGCAGCCGGGGGAGCTCAGATACGCAGTATTTT.

The chain links TRBV7-9 to TRBJ1-1, with D uncertain. This CDR3 is 11 amino acids long. From germline, CDR1 is SEHNR and CDR2 FQNEAQ (reference sequence). V was clipped by 0 bases and J by 12 bases, with 8 bases between them. Here the CDR3 DNA reads TGTGCCAGCAGCTTAGCCTACTTAACTTTCTTT. It codes for CASSLAYLTFF.

The V gene is TRBV11-2, the J gene TRBJ2-7; TRBD1 agrees at 9 bases. Germline trimming cut 5 bases from V and 4 bases from J; bases unmatched to any gene: 6. This CDR3 contains 14 residues. Per germline, CDR1 SGHAT and CDR2 FQNNGV. The CDR3 nucleotides are TGTGCCAGCAGCCAGACAGGGGGGTATTACGAGCAGTACTTC. Amino acids: CASSQTGGYYEQYF.

The J gene is TRBJ1-1, the V gene TRBV11-1; a weak D match, TRBD1 (5 bases). This CDR3 comprises 14 residues. The V end lost 4 bases, the J end lost 4 bases, and 13 bases lay between the germline ends. The germline gives CDR1 SGHAT, CDR2 FQDESV (reference sequence). The CDR3 DNA is TGTGCCAGCAGCTCTCGGGGGGGGAGCACTGAAGCTTTCTTT. It specifies CASSSRGGSTEAFF.

This clonotype has more than one count but fewer than ten. The chain joins TRBV11-2 to TRBJ2-2; 7 positions match TRBD2. With 3 bases clipped from V and 7 bases from J, the junction kept 8 bases outside the gene matches. Germline V gene sequence: CDR1 SGHAT, CDR2 FQNNGV. The CDR3 spans 15 residues. CDR3 sequence reads: CASSLEGGAGGELFF. CDR3 in DNA: TGTGCCAGCAGCTTGGAGGGAGGGGCCGGCGGGGAGCTGTTTTTT.

In its sample, this clonotype was seen a few times. The chain is built from TRBV7-2 and TRBJ2-3; 8 bases are a match to TRBD2. V shed 1 base and J 2 bases; nucleotides not matched to a gene: 5. The CDR3 is 16 residues long. The V gene's germline CDR1 is SGHTA and CDR2 FQGNSA. The chain's CDR3 is CASSLDTREVTDTQYF. DNA of the CDR3: TGTGCCAGCAGCTTAGATACGCGGGAGGTCACAGATACGCAGTATTTT.

The V and J genes are TRBV2 and TRBJ2-3; TRBD1 is a possible D gene (6 bases). The V gene lost 4 bases and the J gene lost 1 base, with 12 bases spanning the gap. CDR1 SNHLY and CDR2 FYNNEI come from the germline V gene. The CDR3 is 15 amino acids. CDR3 in DNA: TGTGCCAGCAGTGTAGGGGACACTGGCACAGATACGCAGTATTTT. Amino acid sequence: CASSVGDTGTDTQYF.

The V call is TRBV12-3 or TRBV12-4, the J call TRBJ2-1, with 11 bases identical to TRBD1. Losses at the gene ends were 4 bases for V and 6 bases for J; bases not matched to a gene: 2. The CDR3 is made up of 14 amino acids. CDR3 coding DNA: TGTGCCAGCAGTTGGGACAGGGGGATCAATGAGCAGTTCTTC. Protein product: CASSWDRGINEQFF.

This clonotype was found a few times. V and J are TRBV4-2 and TRBJ1-1, with 9 bases fitting TRBD1. Germline loops: CDR1 LGHNA, CDR2 YNFKEQ. J lost 3 bases, V lost 0 bases, and 5 bases had no gene match. This CDR3 has 16 residues. The CDR3 reads CASSQDYGTGHTEAFF. In nucleotides, the CDR3 is TGTGCCAGCAGCCAAGATTACGGGACAGGGCACACTGAAGCTTTCTTT.

V gene TRBV19 combines with J gene TRBJ1-1; 11 bases agree with TRBD1. CDR3 length: 16 amino acids. CDR1 and CDR2 (germline): LNHDA, SQIVND (reference sequence). V lost 5 bases, J lost 1 base, and 6 bases stayed unmatched. The CDR3 DNA follows: TGTGCCAGTAGTTCCAGAGGGACAGGGGGGAACACTGAAGCTTTCTTT. Translation gives CASSSRGTGGNTEAFF.

This clonotype occurred a few times. Germline is not matched at one junction end, which may reflect a read error. The chain combines TRBV6-5 with TRBJ1-1; D gene uncertain. Germline V CDR1 and CDR2: MNHEY, SVGAGI. The CDR3 runs to 15 residues. The CDR3 loop reads CASSYLATVNTEAFF. The CDR3 DNA is TGTGCCAGCAGCTACTTAGCGACGGTGAACACTGAAGCTTTCTTT.

The chain carries TRBV7-9 and TRBJ1-2, with D tentatively TRBD1 (5 bases). This CDR3 is built from 13 residues. Germline lookup yields CDR1 SEHNR and CDR2 FQNEAQ (reference sequence). V lost 3 bases and J lost 0, with 5 bases in between. The CDR3 region is CASSLTANYGYTF. In DNA form, the CDR3 reads TGTGCCAGCAGCTTGACAGCTAACTATGGCTACACCTTC.

This clonotype has only a few counts. The rearrangement joins TRBV9 to TRBJ2-7, with no clear D. In germline, CDR1 is SGDLS, CDR2 YYNGEE. There are 15 residues in the CDR3. The V end was cut by 0 bases, the J end by 1 base, with 11 bases between. DNA for the CDR3: TGTGCCAGCAGCGTAGGGTTAGCTGGTTCCTACGAGCAGTACTTC. Its translation: CASSVGLAGSYEQYF. The whole variable domain, remainder taken from reference TRBV9 and TRBJ2-7, is DSGVTQTPKHLITATGQRVTLRCSPRSGDLSVYWYQQSLDQGLQFLIQYYNGEERAKGNILERFSAQQFPDLHSELNLSSLELGDSALYFCASSVGLAGSYEQYFGPGTRLTVT.

This clonotype was seen more than once but under ten times. This chain links TRBV7-9 with TRBJ2-5; D remains unclear. Trimming left V 0 bases short and J 3 bases short, with 8 bases between. The CDR3 runs 14 residues. Germline loops: CDR1 SEHNR, CDR2 FQNEAQ (reference sequence). CDR3 sequence: CASSLAGKEETQYF. The CDR3 region has the DNA TGTGCCAGCAGCTTAGCAGGGAAGGAAGAGACCCAGTACTTC.

In this sample, this clonotype turned up a few times. The chain employs TRBV14 and TRBJ2-4; D call uncertain. CDR3 length: 14 amino acids. V lost 0 bases to trimming and J lost 0 bases, with 3 bases between them. Germline CDR1 and CDR2: SGHDN and FVKESK. The CDR3 nucleotides read TGTGCCAGCAGCCAAGACCTAGCCAAAAACATTCAGTACTTC. This codes for CASSQDLAKNIQYF.

V gene TRBV3-1 combines with J gene TRBJ2-7; D is uncertain. This CDR3 is built from 12 residues. The V gene lost 1 base and the J gene lost 4 bases, with 5 bases spanning the gap. Germline CDR1 is LGHDT and CDR2 is YNNKEL (reference sequence). The CDR3 region is CASSQGKYEQYF. The CDR3 nucleotides are TGTGCCAGCAGCCAAGGGAAATACGAGCAGTACTTC.

The chain combines TRBV5-1 with TRBJ1-2; D is undetermined. CDR1 and CDR2 (germline): SGHRS, YFSETQ. The ends were cut back, 0 bases at V and 4 bases at J, with 7 bases in the middle. The CDR3 length is 13 residues. CDR3 coding DNA: TGCGCCAGCAGCTTGGAACTGCTCTATGGCTACACCTTC. It translates to CASSLELLYGYTF.

The rearrangement links TRBV24-1 to TRBJ1-1; 8 bases are a match to TRBD1. Germline-derived CDR1 and CDR2 are KGHDR and SFDVKD. This CDR3 is built from 14 residues. V was pared by 5 bases and J by 3 bases, with 4 bases of the junction left unmatched. The CDR3 sequence is CATSALDRDTEAFF. CDR3 in DNA: TGTGCCACCAGTGCCCTGGACAGGGACACTGAAGCTTTCTTT.

The chain employs TRBV12-3 or TRBV12-4 and TRBJ2-7, with D tentatively TRBD2 (5 bases). This CDR3 comprises 14 residues. The ends were cut back, 2 bases at V and 1 base at J, with 9 bases in the middle. CDR3 residues: CASSLHGMSYEQYF. CDR3 sequence (DNA): TGTGCCAGCAGTTTACACGGGATGTCCTACGAGCAGTACTTC.

This chain links TRBV5-4 with TRBJ2-7; TRBD1 is a possible D gene (7 bases). The germline V gene has CDR1 SGHNT and CDR2 YYREEE (reference sequence). V gave up 0 bases and J gave up 4 bases, with 17 bases separating them. The CDR3 has 16 residues. The CDR3 DNA is TGTGCCAGCAGCTTGGTGGGTGGAGGGGGCTCATACGAGCAGTACTTC. It is translated as CASSLVGGGGSYEQYF.